This T cell receptor (beta chain) is from a study of blood T cell repertoires in COVID-19 (dated by TCRdb to the early 2020s). Broadly, across the study: Samples from collaborators originated in the United States, Italy and Spain and spanned both the acute and convalescent phases of COVID-19. The material from the prospective study consisted of cDNA or gDNA derived from T cells, B-cell-depleted T cells, or PBMCs. Subjects who had been exposed to COVID-19, were actively infected with it, or had recovered from it provided the deeply sampled blood TCRbeta repertoires that made up the dataset. The repertoires were released in a freely available public database meant as a resource for research on the immune response to SARS-CoV-2. Samples were obtained from the ongoing ImmuneRACE study (first 160 participants) and from approximately 1,200 subjects provided by 6 global collaborators. Nearly every sample came with metadata listing a de-identified subject ID, COVID-19 status, age in years and sex. Where available, HLA class I and class II types were taken from metadata supplied by the sample provider and were not determined by assay-based typing. General conclusions and limits of the study: The quantity of clinical and demographic metadata differed by source and by participant and was supplied without curation.

V loses 3 bases, J loses 8 bases, and the germline ends lie 14 bases apart. CDR1 KGHSH and CDR2 LQKENI are derived from the germline V gene. The CDR3, cysteine through phenylalanine, is 14 amino acids long. Solely the CDR3 DNA is kept, with 42 bases framed from the first base. TCRbeta CDR3 regions were amplified from genomic DNA using the immunoSEQ Assay, a bias-controlled multiplex PCR. From the authors' description of their analysis: Within the assay, amplification of reference gene primers was used to estimate how many nucleated cells each sample contained. To quantify the absolute abundance of each unique TCRbeta CDR3 rearrangement, sequence reads were collapsed and filtered. For each sample, productive Simpson clonality was calculated as the square root of Simpson's diversity index across productive rearrangements. In its TCRdb copy, this immuneACCESS table keeps in-frame sequences only and misses some clones. Where compared with another copy, unresolved V genes explain less than half of these, and the others have no known cause. Clone size and the V and J calls come from that table; the DNA yielded D and trimming. This sample comprises about 290,000 clones, 89% of them detected only once. The ten largest clonotypes hold around 10% of the sample.

This clone was detected once. The clone's antigen remains unknown. Base qualities are missing; no much larger clone stands one base away. At one collaborating source in Seattle, patients were enrolled during active infection and were followed longitudinally through the course of disease. Each collaborating institution followed its own protocols to collect whole blood in K2EDTA tubes. Collaborator samples were shipped for TCRbeta analysis as frozen whole blood, isolated PBMCs, or DNA extracted from either sample type. The rearrangement joined TRBV18 to TRBJ2-1, with a tentative D gene TRBD2 over 5 matching bases. The sequence was obtained from a woman aged 25-40 years with COVID-19, enrolled during active disease. The source material was peripheral blood. The CDR3 protein is CASSPESGIHEQFF. The DNA sequence is as follows: TGTGCCAGCTCACCCGAGTCGGGAATCCATGAGCAGTTCTTC.